A single sample gave rise to the 6 T cell receptor beta chains below, sequenced in a study of blood T cell repertoires in COVID-19 (dated by TCRdb to 2018 to 2021). Library preparation used the immunoSEQ multiplex PCR assay. The table was pulled from immuneACCESS by TCRdb, which kept in-frame rearrangements only. Such tables lose some clones; where checked, under half of the loss comes from unresolved V genes, and the rest has no known cause. Across this sample there are 100,000 to 150,000 clones, with over 60% seen only once. About 1.9% of the sample is in the top ten clones. Specimen: peripheral blood. The receptors derive from a woman between 65 and 79 years old with acute or convalescent COVID-19.

This chain joins TRBV27 and TRBJ1-1; 8 positions agree with TRBD1. Germline lookup yields CDR1 MNHEY and CDR2 SMNVEV (reference sequence). V was clipped by 3 bases and J by 4 bases; unmatched bases: 4. The CDR3 covers 14 residues. The CDR3 DNA sequence: TGTGCCAGCAGTTTTGACAGGGGCGTCACTGAAGCTTTCTTT. Its translation is CASSFDRGVTEAFF.

This chain links TRBV3-1 (or the pseudogene TRBV3-2) with TRBJ2-7; 7 bases agree with TRBD1. The CDR3 consists of 13 residues. V gave up 4 bases and J gave up 5 bases; unmatched junction bases: 5. CDR1 is LGHDT, CDR2 YNNKEL, per germline (reference sequence). The CDR3 spells CASSRQGPDEQYF. The CDR3 DNA reads TGTGCCAGCAGCCGACAGGGACCAGACGAGCAGTACTTC.

CDR3 in DNA: TGTGCCTGGAGTGTACAGGGGAGCTCCTACGAGCAGTACTTC. The encoded protein is CAWSVQGSSYEQYF. The gene calls are TRBV30 and TRBJ2-7, with 7 bases fitting TRBD1. J gave up 0 bases and V 0 bases, and 2 bases lay outside the gene matches. The CDR3 length is 14 residues. Germline V CDR1 and CDR2: GTSNPN, SVGIG (reference sequence).

CDR3: CASRTDSSYEQYF. The DNA for the CDR3 is TGTGCCAGCAGGACAGACAGTTCCTACGAGCAGTACTTC. The rearrangement links TRBV25-1 to TRBJ2-7; possible D gene TRBD1, 5 bases. CDR1 MGHDK and CDR2 SYGVNS come from the germline V gene. The CDR3 sequence is 13 residues long. Trimming took 6 bases from V and 1 from J, leaving 10 bases between them.

This chain joins TRBV19 and TRBJ2-1; weak D call: TRBD2 (6 bases). CDR1 LNHDA and CDR2 SQIVND come from the germline V gene (reference sequence). The ends were cut back, 5 bases at V and 6 bases at J, with 8 bases in the middle. The CDR3 has 12 residues. The CDR3 loop is CASSWRGNEQFF. For the CDR3, the DNA is TGTGCCAGTAGTTGGAGGGGCAATGAGCAGTTCTTC.

J is TRBJ2-7 and V is TRBV7-6; the match to TRBD2 covers 12 bases. V lost 4 bases to trimming and J lost 2 bases; unmatched junction nucleotides: 3. The germline V gene encodes CDR1 SGHVS and CDR2 FNYEAQ. CDR3 size: 15 residues. The CDR3 DNA follows: TGTGCCAGCAGCTCTCTAGCGGGAGGGACCTACGAGCAGTACTTC. Translating it yields CASSSLAGGTYEQYF.